The 10 T cell receptor beta chains below come from one sample, sequenced in a study of early T cells in non-severe SARS-CoV-2 infection. Each CDR3 protein gets one entry after TCRdb re-called the 5' RACE reads with MiXCR. The top ten clones hold 8.6% of a sample with tens of thousands of distinct CDR3 sequences, about 10% of them seen once. The specimen was whole blood. These receptor sequences come from an adult who was a healthcare worker with PCR-confirmed SARS-CoV-2 infection or an uninfected control (not recorded which).

This clonotype was found many times. This chain connects TRBV20-1 to TRBJ1-2; 7 bases agree with TRBD1. Germline V lookup: CDR1 DFQATT, CDR2 SNEGSKA (reference sequence). Losses at the gene ends were 5 bases for V and 3 bases for J; bases not matched to a gene: 3. The CDR3 length is 12 residues. The CDR3 spells CSAGDSDYGYTF. CDR3 DNA sequence: TGCAGTGCTGGGGACAGCGACTATGGCTACACCTTC.

At least ten counts were recorded for this clonotype. The J gene is TRBJ2-1, the V gene TRBV5-1; 10 bases line up with TRBD2. V lost 0 bases and J lost 10; bases outside the gene matches: 7. This CDR3 is built from 15 residues. Germline CDR1 and CDR2: SGHRS and YFSETQ. The CDR3 nucleotides read TGCGCCAGCAGCTTGGCTAGCGGGAGTTTCAGCGAGCAGTTCTTC. It codes for CASSLASGSFSEQFF.

A few counts support this clonotype. The V gene is TRBV11-2, the J gene TRBJ1-6; tentative D call: TRBD1 (5 bases). Germline loops: CDR1 SGHAT, CDR2 FQNNGV. V lost 5 bases and J lost 7, with 12 bases in between. This CDR3 comprises 14 residues. Here the CDR3 DNA reads TGTGCCAGCAGCCCAGGGACCCCGAATTCACCCCTCCACTTT. It specifies CASSPGTPNSPLHF.

This chain links TRBV7-2 with TRBJ2-7; 9 bases map to TRBD1. Per germline, CDR1 SGHTA and CDR2 FQGNSA. The CDR3 is 14 amino acids. Trimming removed 5 bases from V and 3 bases from J; junction bases left unmatched: 5. The CDR3 here is CASSPRDRDYEQYF. CDR3 sequence (DNA): TGTGCCAGCAGCCCCCGGGACAGGGACTACGAGCAGTACTTC.

The sample holds many counts of this clonotype. This sequence joins TRBV12-3 or TRBV12-4 and TRBJ2-2, with D possibly TRBD1 on 5 matching bases. V was shortened by 6 bases and J by 4 bases, with 15 bases between the two germline ends. The CDR3 totals 15 residues. CDR3 region: CASSPRQLATGELFF. The CDR3 DNA reads TGTGCCAGCAGCCCACGACAGTTGGCCACCGGGGAGCTGTTTTTT.

In this sample, this clonotype turned up many times. This chain connects TRBV12-3 or TRBV12-4 to TRBJ2-7, with 9 bases lining up with TRBD1. Trimming at V came to 7 bases and at J to 4 bases, leaving 8 bases not matched to a gene. This CDR3 spans 14 amino acids. The CDR3: CASTATGGLYEQYF. The CDR3 DNA follows: TGTGCCAGCACTGCTACAGGGGGCTTATACGAGCAGTACTTC.

Details on this clonotype: A single base separates this from a much larger clone, so it may be a read error. The genes are TRBV9 and TRBJ2-3; no definite D call. Germline V CDR1 and CDR2: SGDLS, YYNGEE. This CDR3 has 14 amino acids. The CDR3 region is CANSVEWSTDTQYF. CDR3 nucleotide sequence: TGTGCCAACAGCGTAGAGTGGAGCACAGATACGCAGTATTTT.

This clonotype was found many times. V usage is TRBV12-3 or TRBV12-4 and J usage is TRBJ2-1; the match to TRBD1 covers 10 bases. The CDR3 is 15 amino acids. The junction had 7 bases not matched to a gene; V was cut back by 7 bases and J by 4 bases. The CDR3, as DNA: TGTGCCAGCACCCCCGGGACAGGGGCGTACAATGAGCAGTTCTTC. Translated, it gives CASTPGTGAYNEQFF.

This clonotype was found a few times. At one of its ends the junction is not consistent with the germline gene, which may arise from a read error. CDR3 sequence reads: CSARLAGGWVHF. The CDR3 nucleotides are TGCAGTGCGAGACTAGCGGGAGGTTGGGTCCATTTC. The V gene is TRBV20-1, the J gene TRBJ2-7; 13 nucleotides agree with TRBD2. Germline V gene data show CDR1 as DFQATT and CDR2 as SNEGSKA (reference sequence). This CDR3 comprises 12 residues.

There are many counts of this clonotype. J is TRBJ2-1 and V is TRBV7-9, with a weak D call TRBD2 (5 bases). The germline V gene has CDR1 SEHNR and CDR2 FQNEAQ (reference sequence). The CDR3 contains 18 residues. The germline V and J ends were trimmed by 5 bases and 2 bases, with 22 bases remaining between them. CDR3 sequence: CASSPGLGYVSAYNEQFF. Here the CDR3 DNA reads TGTGCCAGCAGCCCTGGACTGGGCTACGTTTCGGCCTACAATGAGCAGTTCTTC.